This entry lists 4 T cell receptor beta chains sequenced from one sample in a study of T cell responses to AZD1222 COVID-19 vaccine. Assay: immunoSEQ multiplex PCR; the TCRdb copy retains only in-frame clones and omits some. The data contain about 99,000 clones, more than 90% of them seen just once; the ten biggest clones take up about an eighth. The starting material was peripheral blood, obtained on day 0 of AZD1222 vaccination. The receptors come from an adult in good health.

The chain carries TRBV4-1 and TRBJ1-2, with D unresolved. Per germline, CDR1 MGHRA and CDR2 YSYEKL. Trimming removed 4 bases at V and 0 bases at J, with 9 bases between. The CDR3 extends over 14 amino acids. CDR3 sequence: CASSLERANYGYTF. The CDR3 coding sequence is TGCGCCAGCAGCCTCGAGAGAGCTAACTATGGCTACACCTTC.

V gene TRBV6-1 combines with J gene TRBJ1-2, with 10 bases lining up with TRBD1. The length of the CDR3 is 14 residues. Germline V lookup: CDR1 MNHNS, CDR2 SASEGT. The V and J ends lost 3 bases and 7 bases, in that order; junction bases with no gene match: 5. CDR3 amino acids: CASSEGQGFGGYTF. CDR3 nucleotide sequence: TGTGCCAGCAGTGAGGGACAGGGGTTTGGTGGCTACACCTTC.

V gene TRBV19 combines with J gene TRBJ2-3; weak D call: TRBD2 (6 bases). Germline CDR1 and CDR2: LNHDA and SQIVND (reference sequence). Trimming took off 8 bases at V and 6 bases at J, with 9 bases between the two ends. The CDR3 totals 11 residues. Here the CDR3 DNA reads TGTGCCAGTTTGGAGGGGGATACGCAGTATTTT. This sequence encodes CASLEGDTQYF.

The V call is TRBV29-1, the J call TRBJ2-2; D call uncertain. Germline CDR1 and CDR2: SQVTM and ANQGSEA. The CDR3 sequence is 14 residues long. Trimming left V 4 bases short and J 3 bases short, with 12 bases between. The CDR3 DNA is TGCAGCGTTGGAGCCCCAGGATACACCGGGGAGCTGTTTTTT. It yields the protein CSVGAPGYTGELFF.